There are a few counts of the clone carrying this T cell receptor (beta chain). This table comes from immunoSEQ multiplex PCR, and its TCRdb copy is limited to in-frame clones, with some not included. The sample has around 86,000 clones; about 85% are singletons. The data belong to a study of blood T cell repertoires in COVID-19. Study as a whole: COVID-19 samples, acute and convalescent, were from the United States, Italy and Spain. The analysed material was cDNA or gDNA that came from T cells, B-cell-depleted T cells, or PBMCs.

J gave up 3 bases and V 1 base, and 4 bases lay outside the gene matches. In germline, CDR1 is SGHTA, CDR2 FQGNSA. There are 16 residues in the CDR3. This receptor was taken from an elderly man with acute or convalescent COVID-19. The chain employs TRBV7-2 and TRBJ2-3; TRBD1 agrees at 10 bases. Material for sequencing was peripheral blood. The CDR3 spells CASSLVGTGATDTQYF. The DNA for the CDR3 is TGTGCCAGCAGCTTAGTGGGGACAGGGGCAACAGATACGCAGTATTTT.